This TCR beta chain originates from a study of cytomegalovirus exposure and HLA in healthy donors. Study-level points and caveats: As a later analysis showed, a missense DCLRE1C variant was linked to trimming of TCR beta V- and J-genes.

Points on this clone: Its specificity is not known.

The CDR3 loop spans 16 amino acids. With 4 bases removed from V and 0 bases from J, the gap between germline ends came to 16 bases. Per germline, CDR1 MGHDK and CDR2 SYGVNS. The study ran its PCR with 60 Vbeta and 13 Jbeta primers. Libraries were prepared by immunoSEQ multiplex PCR; TCRdb keeps only in-frame clonotypes and omits some of them. The sample holds around 150,000 clones; 80% to 85% are singletons and the top ten take roughly 3.4%. The receptor was derived from a male donor in good health and CMV-seronegative. The gene calls are TRBV25-1 and TRBJ2-7, with D possibly TRBD2 on 5 matching bases. The sequencing input was PBMCs. The CDR3 DNA reads TGTGCCAGCAGTGGAGGAGAGAGGGCCCACTCCTACGAGCAGTACTTC. It codes for CASSGGERAHSYEQYF.